This T cell receptor beta chain was captured by sequencing in a study of vaccination effects on CD4 cells after COVID-19. Study-level background: Samples that were drawn after vaccination came a median of 72 days after the second dose.

As regards this clone: Its antigen is as yet unknown.

Clones were sequenced by immunoSEQ multiplex PCR, and TCRdb holds only the in-frame ones, with some missing. This table holds about 16,000 clones, almost 70% found once. Study-wide results and limits: Only 1 of 255 vaccine-induced clones from healthy vaccinees cross-reacted with common cold coronaviruses.

Germline V gene sequence: CDR1 MDHEN, CDR2 SYDVKM. This CDR3 contains 14 residues. Trimming cost V 2 bases and J 7 bases; bases outside gene matches: 3. CD4+ T cells specific for antigen were expanded with viral peptide pools by the ViraFEST assay before sequencing. CD4+ T cells were isolated after less than 13 days of culture. Participants got two doses of BNT162b2 or mRNA-1273 vaccine. Sequences were derived from CD4+ T cells from PBMCs cultured with SARS-CoV-2 spike peptides, sampled after COVID-19 vaccination. The chain recombines TRBV28 with TRBJ2-4; 9 bases align to TRBD2. This sequence originates from a human donor who received a COVID-19 vaccine. The CDR3 DNA reads as TGTGCCAGCAGTTTAGCGGCGGGAGGGAACATTCAGTACTTC. It specifies CASSLAAGGNIQYF.